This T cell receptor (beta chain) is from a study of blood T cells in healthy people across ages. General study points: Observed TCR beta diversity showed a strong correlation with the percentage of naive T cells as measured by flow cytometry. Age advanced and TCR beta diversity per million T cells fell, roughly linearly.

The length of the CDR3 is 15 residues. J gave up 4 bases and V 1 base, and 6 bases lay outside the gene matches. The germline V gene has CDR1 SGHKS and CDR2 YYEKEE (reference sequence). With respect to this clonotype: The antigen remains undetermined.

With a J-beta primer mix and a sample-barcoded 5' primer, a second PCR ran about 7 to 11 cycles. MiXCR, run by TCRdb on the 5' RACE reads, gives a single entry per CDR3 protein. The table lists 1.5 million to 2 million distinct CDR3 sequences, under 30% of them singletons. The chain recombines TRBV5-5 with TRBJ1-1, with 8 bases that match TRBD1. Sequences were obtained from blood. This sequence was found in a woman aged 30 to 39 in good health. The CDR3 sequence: CASSLQGARSTEAFF. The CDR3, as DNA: TGTGCCAGCAGCTTGCAGGGGGCGAGGAGCACTGAAGCTTTCTTT. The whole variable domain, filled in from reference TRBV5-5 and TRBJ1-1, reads DAGVTQSPTHLIKTRGQQVTLRCSPISGHKSVSWYQQVLGQGPQFIFQYYEKEERGRGNFPDRFSARQFPNYSSELNVNALLLGDSALYLCASSLQGARSTEAFFGQGTRLTVV.